The next 9 T cell receptor beta chains were all read from a single sample in a study of T cells after yellow fever vaccination. TCRdb used MiXCR to reprocess the 5' RACE reads, holding one entry per CDR3 protein. The repertoire holds about 300,000 distinct CDR3 sequences, around 8.6% seen once, with approximately 3.5% in the top ten. Here the sequenced sample was CD4+ T cells sorted from PBMCs, taken 5 days after the yellow fever booster vaccination. The receptors shown here come from a man aged 18-30 years who received the YFV17D yellow fever vaccine.

This clonotype was counted only a few times. The genes are TRBV6-2 or TRBV6-3 and TRBJ1-2, with a possible D match to TRBD1 (6 bases). The CDR3 loop spans 12 amino acids. Germline V gives CDR1 MNHEY, CDR2 SVGEGT. V dropped 5 bases and J dropped 7 bases, with 11 bases sitting between them. Here the CDR3 DNA reads TGTGCCAGCAGTCCCAGGGGAGGTGGCTACACCTTC. Protein product: CASSPRGGGYTF.

V usage is TRBV7-2 and J usage is TRBJ2-7, with D possibly being TRBD1 or TRBD2 (5 bases each). The germline V and J ends were trimmed by 7 bases and 5 bases, with 18 bases remaining between them. This CDR3 spans 14 amino acids. CDR1 and CDR2 from the germline V gene are SGHTA and FQGNSA. The CDR3 nucleotides read TGTGCCAGCACCTGGGGACCGTCTAATGACGAGCAGTACTTC. Protein product: CASTWGPSNDEQYF.

This clonotype was detected only a few times. V and J are TRBV6-2 or TRBV6-3 and TRBJ1-6; a weak D match, TRBD1 (6 bases). The germline CDR1 and CDR2 sequences are MNHEY and SVGEGT. The CDR3 is made up of 15 amino acids. V was shortened by 6 bases and J by 7 bases, with 16 bases between the two germline ends. The CDR3 nucleotides are TGTGCCAGCAGGCCACAACAGGGCTGGAATTCACCCCTCCACTTT. Its protein product is CASRPQQGWNSPLHF.

The chain couples TRBV9 to TRBJ2-3, with a weak D call TRBD2 (6 bases). Trimming shortened V by 0 bases and J by 1 base, and 12 bases separated the two germline ends. The CDR3 runs 16 residues. Germline V gene sequence: CDR1 SGDLS, CDR2 YYNGEE. CDR3 protein: CASSVGPQRGTDTQYF. In nucleotides, the CDR3 is TGTGCCAGCAGCGTAGGTCCCCAGCGGGGCACAGATACGCAGTATTTT.

The table lists this clonotype with many counts. The genes are TRBV20-1 and TRBJ2-3, with D possibly TRBD1 on 5 matching bases. Per the germline V gene, CDR1 is DFQATT and CDR2 is SNEGSKA (reference sequence). The CDR3 has 13 amino acids. The V end was cut by 1 base, the J end by 3 bases, with 8 bases between. The CDR3 is CSARGTGTDTQYF. As DNA, the CDR3 is TGCAGTGCTAGAGGTACAGGTACAGATACGCAGTATTTT.

This clonotype was observed at least ten times. The chain couples TRBV7-2 to TRBJ2-3, with D perhaps matching TRBD1 or TRBD2 (5 bases each). Germline V lookup: CDR1 SGHTA, CDR2 FQGNSA. This CDR3 contains 14 residues. Trimming left V 5 bases short and J 4 bases short, with 13 bases between. The CDR3 loop is CASSRDPSADTQYF. CDR3 in DNA: TGTGCCAGCAGCCGGGACCCCTCAGCAGATACGCAGTATTTT.

This clonotype was counted only a few times. This CDR3 is CASSLNGGWNTGELFF. The CDR3 region has the DNA TGTGCCAGCAGCTTAAATGGGGGCTGGAACACCGGGGAGCTGTTTTTT. V gene TRBV7-3 combines with J gene TRBJ2-2, with D tentatively TRBD1 (6 bases). V lost 1 base to trimming and J lost 1 base, with 10 bases between them. This CDR3 spans 16 amino acids. Germline CDR1 is SGHTA and CDR2 is FQGTGA.

This chain uses TRBV9 with TRBJ1-5; D gene uncertain. Germline V gives CDR1 SGDLS, CDR2 YYNGEE. The CDR3 has 15 amino acids. V was clipped by 0 bases and J by 1 base, with 8 bases between them. The CDR3 DNA reads TGTGCCAGCAGCGTAGGGGGTATAAGCAATCAGCCCCAGCATTTT. Encoded protein: CASSVGGISNQPQHF.

This chain links TRBV6-5 with TRBJ1-2; 7 bases fit TRBD1. The trim removed 5 bases at V and 6 bases at J, leaving 12 bases unmatched. Germline loops: CDR1 MNHEY, CDR2 SVGAGI. The CDR3 has 15 amino acids. CDR3 DNA sequence: TGTGCCAGCAGTAGAGCCTTGACAGGGTGGAATGGCTACACCTTC. Amino acid sequence: CASSRALTGWNGYTF.